This T cell receptor beta chain comes out of a study of blood T cell repertoires in COVID-19. Turning to the study itself: In each case, the material was cDNA or gDNA derived from T cells, B-cell-depleted T cells, or PBMCs.

Original methodology: Estimation of nucleated cell counts relied on the amplification of reference gene primers. Here immunoSEQ multiplex PCR was the method, and the copy in TCRdb shows in-frame clones only, minus some. The DNA was the basis for D and trimming; V, J and clone size are from that table. Altogether about 200,000 clones are present, 75% to 95% being singletons, with the ten largest covering 0.53%. The CDR3 contains 16 residues. The junction had 10 bases not matched to a gene; V was cut back by 5 bases and J by 3 bases. Germline CDR1 is LNHDA and CDR2 is SQIVND (reference sequence). The sequence was obtained from a man aged 50 or older with acute or convalescent COVID-19. This chain uses TRBV19 with TRBJ2-5; 9 bases are a match to TRBD1. The sample comprised peripheral blood. The CDR3 region is CASSALGGTGKETQYF. For the CDR3, the DNA is TGTGCCAGTAGTGCTTTAGGAGGGACAGGGAAAGAGACCCAGTACTTC.